These T cell receptor beta chains were read from a single sample in a study of cytomegalovirus exposure and HLA in healthy donors. Profiled with immunoSEQ multiplex PCR; TCRdb holds only in-frame clones, not every one. The top ten hold more than 6.5% of the sample, which has 150,000 to 200,000 clones, 84% seen once. Sequencing input: PBMCs. These receptors originate from a man younger than 35 in good health and CMV-seropositive. Each CDR3 is given with its conserved first and last residue. Clone size is given for some rows only: seen once, a few or many times, or a class if the clone is expanded.

clone size: NA; V gene: TRBV5-1; J gene: TRBJ1-5; CDR3 protein: CASSLAGGNQPQHF
clone size: NA; V gene: TRBV15; J gene: TRBJ1-1; CDR3 protein: CATSRAGGMNTEAFF
clone size: NA; V gene: TRBV2; J gene: TRBJ2-7; CDR3 protein: CASTEGQGANEQYF
clone size: NA; V gene: TRBV28; J gene: TRBJ2-7; CDR3 protein: CASSHLAGGGRSYEQYF
clone size: NA; V gene: TRBV15; J gene: TRBJ2-1; CDR3 protein: CATSKGTRGSYNEQFF
clone size: NA; V gene: TRBV6-6; J gene: TRBJ1-1; CDR3 protein: CATSGETEAFF
clone size: NA; V gene: TRBV30; J gene: TRBJ2-7; CDR3 protein: CAWSVVRGYEQYF
clone size: once; V gene: TRBV4-2; J gene: TRBJ2-1; CDR3 protein: CASSQEDPGLRNEQFF
clone size: NA; V gene: TRBV15; J gene: TRBJ2-7; CDR3 protein: CATRTSGSYEQYF
clone size: NA; V gene: TRBV4-1; J gene: TRBJ1-1; CDR3 protein: CASSQVGNTEAFF
clone size: NA; V gene: TRBV27; J gene: TRBJ1-1; CDR3 protein: CASSNREVVNTEAFF
clone size: NA; V gene: TRBV4-1; J gene: TRBJ1-5; CDR3 protein: CASSQVEATNQPQHF
clone size: NA; V gene: TRBV19; J gene: TRBJ1-4; CDR3 protein: CASSIGGLDGPEKLFF
clone size: NA; V gene: TRBV5-4; J gene: TRBJ2-5; CDR3 protein: CASNPLPTSGLQETQYF
clone size: NA; V gene: TRBV30; J gene: TRBJ1-4; CDR3 protein: CAWCPGQKTEKLFF
clone size: NA; V gene: TRBV6-1; J gene: TRBJ2-3; CDR3 protein: CASSEGTGRDTQYF
clone size: NA; V gene: TRBV7-6; J gene: TRBJ2-7; CDR3 protein: CASSLVQGAKSSYEQYF
clone size: NA; V gene: TRBV5-6; J gene: TRBJ2-1; CDR3 protein: CASSLDGGNEQFF
clone size: NA; V gene: TRBV13; J gene: TRBJ2-4; CDR3 protein: CASSERQGSAKNIQYF
clone size: NA; V gene: TRBV7-3; J gene: TRBJ2-7; CDR3 protein: CASSFSGSRYEQYF
clone size: NA; V gene: TRBV11-3; J gene: TRBJ2-7; CDR3 protein: CASSAGLAGAYEQYF
clone size: NA; V gene: TRBV5-1; J gene: TRBJ2-6; CDR3 protein: CASSLVDRGSSGANVLTF
clone size: NA; V gene: TRBV7-2; J gene: TRBJ2-1; CDR3 protein: CASSLEDTIEQFF
clone size: NA; V gene: TRBV5-4; J gene: TRBJ2-5; CDR3 protein: CASSLASGSGETQYF
clone size: NA; V gene: TRBV9; J gene: TRBJ2-1; CDR3 protein: CASSVGGRQVNEQFF
clone size: NA; V gene: TRBV6-5; J gene: TRBJ2-1; CDR3 protein: CASSLLQYNEQFF
clone size: NA; V gene: TRBV9; J gene: TRBJ2-7; CDR3 protein: CASSPPSSGTGVPYEQYF
clone size: NA; V gene: TRBV5-4; J gene: TRBJ2-7; CDR3 protein: CASSSLAGGVREQYF